A selection of T cell receptor beta chains follows, all from one sample in a study of graft-versus-host responses after intestinal transplantation. For these TCRs, the target antigens are not known. Clones were sequenced by immunoSEQ multiplex PCR, and TCRdb holds only the in-frame ones, with some missing. The sample records under 65,000 clones, approximately 94% being singletons. Specimen: unstimulated CD4+ T cells sorted from spleen or lymph node cells, collected before transplant. The receptors stem from a human donor who was the organ donor for an intestinal transplant. The CDR3 runs from the conserved cysteine through the conserved F or W. Fields, in order: J gene, V gene, D gene, clone size, CDR3 DNA, CDR3 protein. A D gene is named only where the DNA matches it firmly. Clone size is not always given. Where it is, it says once, few, many or a class for expanded clones.

>TRBJ1-1|TRBV7-9|-|-
TGTGCCAGCAGCTTAGCATGGGAGGGCACTGAAGCTTTCTTT
CASSLAWEGTEAFF
>TRBJ1-3|TRBV2|TRBD1|-
TGTGCCAGCAGTGGCGGAGCTTCCGGGACAGGGGCGGAGGACTCTGGAAACACCATATATTTT
CASSGGASGTGAEDSGNTIYF
>TRBJ1-6|TRBV7-9|TRBD1|-
TGTGCCAGCAGCTTAGACACAGGAATGGGGACAGGAGTCCTCCACTTT
CASSLDTGMGTGVLHF
>TRBJ2-3|TRBV7-2|-|-
TGTGCCAGCAGCCCGCACTACCCGGGCTTAGGCACAGATACGCAGTATTTT
CASSPHYPGLGTDTQYF
>TRBJ2-5|TRBV27|-|-
TGTGCCAGCAGTTTATTATCGGGGTCCCCAGAGACCCAGTACTTC
CASSLLSGSPETQYF
>TRBJ1-3|TRBV29-1|-|-
TGCAGCGTTGCCTCCTCTGGAAACACCATATATTTT
CSVASSGNTIYF
>TRBJ2-7|TRBV7-6|-|once
TGTGCCAGCAGCTTAGGATTCTGGGCCGAGCAGTACTTC
CASSLGFWAEQYF
>TRBJ2-7|TRBV7-9|-|-
TGTGCCAGCAGCTTTCAGGCAGGGCGGTACGAGCAGTACTTC
CASSFQAGRYEQYF
>TRBJ2-2|TRBV18|-|-
TGTGCCAGCACCACGACGACAGCCGCGAACACCGGGGAGCTGTTTTTT
CASTTTTAANTGELFF
>TRBJ1-1|TRBV4-2|-|-
TGTGCCAGCAACCGAAGGGTTGGGACTGAAGCTTTCTTT
CASNRRVGTEAFF
>TRBJ2-7|TRBV18|-|-
TGTGCCAGCTCACTACTAGTATCGGTGAACGAGCAGTACTTC
CASSLLVSVNEQYF
>TRBJ1-1|TRBV19|-|-
TGTGCCAGTAGTATGTTCAGGGAGAGGACTGAAGCTTTCTTT
CASSMFRERTEAFF
>TRBJ2-5|TRBV10-3|TRBD1|-
TGTGCCATCAGTCCGGGACAGGGGTACCAAGAGACCCAGTACTTC
CAISPGQGYQETQYF
>TRBJ2-7|TRBV5-1|TRBD1|-
TGCGCCAGCAGCAGAGACAGCACAGGGGGTTACTACGAGCAGTGCTTC
CASSRDSTGGYYEQCF
>TRBJ1-1|TRBV15|-|-
TGTGCCACCAGCAGAGGGTTGATGGGGGGCACTGAAGCTTTCTTT
CATSRGLMGGTEAFF
>TRBJ1-1|TRBV19|-|once
TGTGCCAGTAGCCCGTACAGTTTCGCTGAAGCTTTCTTT
CASSPYSFAEAFF
>TRBJ1-1|TRBV7-9|-|-
TGTGCCAGCAGCCCAAACTCGGGTAACACTGAAGCTTTCTTT
CASSPNSGNTEAFF
>TRBJ1-2|TRBV5-6|-|once
TGTGCCAGCAGCCTTACTCCAACGAGCTACACCTTC
CASSLTPTSYTF
>TRBJ2-1|TRBV30|TRBD2|-
TGTGCCTGGAGTGGCGGACAGGAAGCGGGGGGCCCAAAGGAGTTCTTC
CAWSGGQEAGGPKEFF
>TRBJ2-7|TRBV7-2|-|-
TGTGCCAGCAGCTTAACCCCGGCCTACGAGCAGTACTTC
CASSLTPAYEQYF
>TRBJ2-7|TRBV18|TRBD2|-
TGTGCCAGCTCACCAAGAGCGGGGAACTACTACTACGAGCAGTACTTC
CASSPRAGNYYYEQYF
>TRBJ2-3|TRBV7-9|TRBD1|-
TGTGCCAGCAGCCCCAGGGGGCTAACAGATACGCAGTATTTT
CASSPRGLTDTQYF
>TRBJ1-3|TRBV21-1|-|once
TGTGCCAGCAGCCGGGGCGGGGGCCCCTCTGGAAACACCATATATTTT
CASSRGGGPSGNTIYF
>TRBJ1-3|TRBV7-2|-|-
TGTGCCAGCAGCTTAGCGCCAGGGGTAGGGGGAAACACCATATATTTT
CASSLAPGVGGNTIYF
>TRBJ2-5|TRBV5-1|TRBD2|-
TGCGCCAGCAGCTTTAGCGGGGGCCAAGAGACCCAGTACTTC
CASSFSGGQETQYF
>TRBJ2-1|TRBV4-2|-|-
TGTGCCAGCAGCCAACGGGGTGGGGATGAGCAGTTCTTC
CASSQRGGDEQFF
>TRBJ1-1|TRBV7-8|-|-
TGTGCCAGCAGCTTAGGGGTTTTCTTT
CASSLGVFF
>TRBJ1-5|TRBV18|-|-
TGTGCCAGCTCACCCGCGGCGGGGAGGATTAATCAGCCCCAGCATTTT
CASSPAAGRINQPQHF
>TRBJ2-3|TRBV18|TRBD2|-
TGTGCCAGCTCACCGGGACTAGCGGGGGGTCATGGAGATACGCAGTATTTT
CASSPGLAGGHGDTQYF
>TRBJ2-5|TRBV7-8|-|-
TGTGCCATCTCGGATAACCAAGAGACCCAGTACTTC
CAISDNQETQYF
>TRBJ1-1|TRBV6-6|TRBD1|-
TGTGCCAGCGGCAGACAGGGGGCGAACACTGAAGCTTTCTTT
CASGRQGANTEAFF
>TRBJ2-3|TRBV4-3|TRBD2|once
TGCGCCAGCAGCCCAGGGACTAAGGCAGATACGCAGTATTTT
CASSPGTKADTQYF
>TRBJ2-2|TRBV16|-|-
TGTGCCAGCAGCCAGGCCCCTCAAGCCGGGGAGCTGTTTTTT
CASSQAPQAGELFF
>TRBJ2-6|TRBV7-9|-|-
TGTGCCAGCAGCTTGCCGGGGCCTGGGGCCAACGTCCTGACTTTC
CASSLPGPGANVLTF
>TRBJ2-4|TRBV2|TRBD2|-
TGTGCCAGCAGCGTAGCGGGGGGGCCCAAAAACATTCAGTACTTC
CASSVAGGPKNIQYF
>TRBJ1-5|TRBV9|TRBD1|once
TGTGCCAGCAGCCCCACAGGGGTTAGCAATCAGCCCCAGCATTTT
CASSPTGVSNQPQHF
>TRBJ2-7|TRBV7-2|-|-
TGTGCCAGCAGCTTAGCGGGGCGGTCCTACGAGCAGTACTTC
CASSLAGRSYEQYF
>TRBJ1-5|TRBV11-3|-|-
TGTGCCAGCAGCTTAGGGAGCAATCAGCCCCAGCATTTT
CASSLGSNQPQHF
>TRBJ2-7|TRBV7-2|-|-
TGTGCCAGCAGCTTTCTGGTGGCCAGCACCTACGAGCAGTACTTC
CASSFLVASTYEQYF
>TRBJ2-7|TRBV4-3|TRBD2|-
TGCGCCAGCAGCCCGGGGCTGGGGAGGGGAACCTACGAGCAGTACTTC
CASSPGLGRGTYEQYF
>TRBJ2-2|TRBV6-5|TRBD1|-
TGTGCCAGCAGGAGGGACAGCAACACCGGGGAGCTGTTTTTT
CASRRDSNTGELFF
>TRBJ2-7|TRBV5-1|TRBD1|-
TGCGCCAGCAGCGGACAGGGGATAGGCTACGAGCAGTACTTC
CASSGQGIGYEQYF
>TRBJ2-5|TRBV6-1|TRBD1|-
TGTGCCAGCAGTGCAACAGGGGCGACCCAGTACTTC
CASSATGATQYF
>TRBJ1-2|TRBV27|-|-
TGTGCCAGCAGTTTAAGCAAGACCTTCTATGGCTACACCTTC
CASSLSKTFYGYTF
>TRBJ2-1|TRBV27|TRBD1|-
TGTGCCAGCAAAAGGACAGGGGGCCCCTACAATGAGCAGTTCTTC
CASKRTGGPYNEQFF
>TRBJ1-2|TRBV13|TRBD1|-
TGTGCCAGCAGCTACCGGAGGACAGGGAATGGCTACACCTTC
CASSYRRTGNGYTF
>TRBJ2-2|TRBV9|-|-
TGTGCCAGCAGCTTCAGGGTGGACGGGGAGCTGTTTTTT
CASSFRVDGELFF
>TRBJ1-2|TRBV19|TRBD1|once
TGTGCCAGTAGTACGCCGGGACAGGGCTATGGCTACACCTTC
CASSTPGQGYGYTF
>TRBJ2-3|TRBV6-4|-|-
TGTGCCAGCAGTGACGGGGTATCTCCAGATACGCAGTATTTT
CASSDGVSPDTQYF
>TRBJ2-1|TRBV29-1|TRBD1|-
TGCAGCGTTCTAGGGACAGTCACCAATGAGCAGTTCTTC
CSVLGTVTNEQFF
>TRBJ2-7|TRBV7-2|TRBD2|once
TGTGCCAGCAGCTTAGGGACTAGCGGGGGAGGATACGAGCAGTACTTC
CASSLGTSGGGYEQYF
>TRBJ1-2|TRBV21-1|-|-
TGTGCCAGCAGGCGACAGGGGGTAGGTGATGGCTACACCTTC
CASRRQGVGDGYTF
>TRBJ2-3|TRBV7-9|TRBD1|once
TGTGCCAGCAGTGTGACAGGGGTTGACACAGATACGCAGTATTTT
CASSVTGVDTDTQYF
>TRBJ1-5|TRBV19|-|-
TGTGCCAGTAGTATAGAGGGGAATAGCAATCAGCCCCAGCATTTT
CASSIEGNSNQPQHF
>TRBJ2-1|TRBV29-1|TRBD2|-
TGCAGCGTTGAAGATCGGGGGGGGCCTTCCTACAATGAGCAGTTCTTC
CSVEDRGGPSYNEQFF